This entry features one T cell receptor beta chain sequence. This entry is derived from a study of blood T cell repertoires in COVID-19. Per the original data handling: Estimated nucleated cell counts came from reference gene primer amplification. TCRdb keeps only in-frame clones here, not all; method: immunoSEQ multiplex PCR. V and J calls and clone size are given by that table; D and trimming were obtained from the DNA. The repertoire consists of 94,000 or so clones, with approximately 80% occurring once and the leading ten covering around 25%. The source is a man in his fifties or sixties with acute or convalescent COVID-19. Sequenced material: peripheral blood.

This CDR3 is CSADRAVGYTF. The CDR3 DNA reads TGCAGTGCGGACAGGGCGGTTGGCTACACCTTC. The chain has TRBV20-1 and TRBJ1-2, with TRBD1 matching over 8 bases. V was clipped by 6 bases and J by 7 bases; unmatched bases: 4. Looked up from germline, CDR1 is DFQATT and CDR2 is SNEGSKA (reference sequence). The CDR3 spans 11 residues.